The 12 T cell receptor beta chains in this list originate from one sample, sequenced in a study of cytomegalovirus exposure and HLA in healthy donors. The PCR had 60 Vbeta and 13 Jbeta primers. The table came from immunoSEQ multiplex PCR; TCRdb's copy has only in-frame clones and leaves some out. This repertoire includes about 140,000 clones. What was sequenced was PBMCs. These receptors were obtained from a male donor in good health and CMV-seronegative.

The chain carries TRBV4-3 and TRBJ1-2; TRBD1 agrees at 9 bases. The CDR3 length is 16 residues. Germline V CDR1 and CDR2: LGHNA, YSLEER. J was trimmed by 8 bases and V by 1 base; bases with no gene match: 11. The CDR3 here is CASSQAPQTGGEGYTF. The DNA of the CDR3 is TGCGCCAGCAGCCAAGCTCCTCAAACAGGGGGCGAGGGCTACACCTTC.

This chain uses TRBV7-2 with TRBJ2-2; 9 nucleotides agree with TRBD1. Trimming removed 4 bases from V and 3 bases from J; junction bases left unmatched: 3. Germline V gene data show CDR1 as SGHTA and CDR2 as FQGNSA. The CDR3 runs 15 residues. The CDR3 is CASSSGQGYTGELFF. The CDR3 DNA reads TGTGCCAGCAGCTCCGGACAGGGGTACACCGGGGAGCTGTTTTTT. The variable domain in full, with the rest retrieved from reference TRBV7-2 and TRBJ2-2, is GAGVSQSPSNKVTEKGKDVELRCDPISGHTALYWYRQSLGQGLEFLIYFQGNSAPDKSGLPSDRFSAERTGGSVSTLTIQRTQQEDSAVYLCASSSGQGYTGELFFGEGSRLTVL.

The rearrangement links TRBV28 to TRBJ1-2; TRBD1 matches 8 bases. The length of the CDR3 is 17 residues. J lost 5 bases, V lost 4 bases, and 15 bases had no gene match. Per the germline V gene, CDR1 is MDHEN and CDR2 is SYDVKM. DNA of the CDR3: TGTGCCAGCAGTTCCCCGGGACAGGATGCAGTTCCATATGGCTACACCTTC. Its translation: CASSSPGQDAVPYGYTF.

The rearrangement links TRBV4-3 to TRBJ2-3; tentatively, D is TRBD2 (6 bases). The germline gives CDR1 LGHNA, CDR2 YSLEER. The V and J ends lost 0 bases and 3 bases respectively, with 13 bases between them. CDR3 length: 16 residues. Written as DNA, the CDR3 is TGCGCCAGCAGCCAAGATAGGGGACTGGGGACAGATACGCAGTATTTT. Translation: CASSQDRGLGTDTQYF.

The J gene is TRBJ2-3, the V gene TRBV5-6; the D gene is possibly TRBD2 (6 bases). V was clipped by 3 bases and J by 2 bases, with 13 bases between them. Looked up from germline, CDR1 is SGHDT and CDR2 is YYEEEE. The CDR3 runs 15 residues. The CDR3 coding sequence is TGTGCCAGCAGCTGGGGGGACTTCTACACAGATACGCAGTATTTT. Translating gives CASSWGDFYTDTQYF. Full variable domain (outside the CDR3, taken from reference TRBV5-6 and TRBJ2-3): DAGVTQSPTHLIKTRGQQVTLRCSPKSGHDTVSWYQQALGQGPQFIFQYYEEEERQRGNFPDRFSGHQFPNYSSELNVNALLLGDSALYLCASSWGDFYTDTQYFGPGTRLTVL.

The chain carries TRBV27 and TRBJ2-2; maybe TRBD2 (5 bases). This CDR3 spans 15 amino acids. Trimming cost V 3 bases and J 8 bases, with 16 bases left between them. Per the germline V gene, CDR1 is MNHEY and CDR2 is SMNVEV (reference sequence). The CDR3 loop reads CASSFLPGGLGELFF. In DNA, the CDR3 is TGTGCCAGCAGTTTTCTCCCAGGCGGACTTGGGGAGCTGTTTTTT.

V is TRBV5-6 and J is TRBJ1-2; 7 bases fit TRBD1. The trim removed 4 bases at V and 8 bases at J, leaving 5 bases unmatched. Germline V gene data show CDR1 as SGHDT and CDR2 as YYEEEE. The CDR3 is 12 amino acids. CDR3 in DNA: TGTGCCAGCAGCGAAGGGGGCGACGGCTACACCTTC. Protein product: CASSEGGDGYTF.

The CDR3 loop is CATLDRGGNQPQHF. The CDR3 DNA reads as TGTGCCACACTAGACAGGGGTGGCAATCAGCCCCAGCATTTT. The chain links TRBV19 to TRBJ1-5; 8 bases are a match to TRBD1. With 10 bases clipped from V and 2 bases from J, the junction kept 7 bases outside the gene matches. The germline CDR1 and CDR2 sequences are LNHDA and SQIVND (reference sequence). The CDR3 contains 14 residues.

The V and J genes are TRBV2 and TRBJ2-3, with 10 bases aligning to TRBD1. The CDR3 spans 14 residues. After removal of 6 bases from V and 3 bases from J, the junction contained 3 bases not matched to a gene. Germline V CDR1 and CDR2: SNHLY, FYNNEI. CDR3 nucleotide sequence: TGTGCCAGCAGCGACAGGGGGCGGACAGATACGCAGTATTTT. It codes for CASSDRGRTDTQYF.

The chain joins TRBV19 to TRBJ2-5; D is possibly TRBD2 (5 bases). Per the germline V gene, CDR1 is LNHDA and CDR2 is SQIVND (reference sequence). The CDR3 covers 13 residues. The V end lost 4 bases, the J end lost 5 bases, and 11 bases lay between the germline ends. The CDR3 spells CASSKFGEETQYF. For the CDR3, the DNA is TGTGCCAGTAGTAAATTTGGGGAGGAGACCCAGTACTTC.

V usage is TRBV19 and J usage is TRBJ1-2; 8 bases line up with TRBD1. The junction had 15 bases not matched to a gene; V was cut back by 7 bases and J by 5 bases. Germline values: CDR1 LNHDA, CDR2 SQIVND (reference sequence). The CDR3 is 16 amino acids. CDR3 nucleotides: TGTGCCAGTAAGCAGGCTTCGGACAGGGCGAAGTATGGCTACACCTTC. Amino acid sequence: CASKQASDRAKYGYTF. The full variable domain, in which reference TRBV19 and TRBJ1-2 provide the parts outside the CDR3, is DGGITQSPKYLFRKEGQNVTLSCEQNLNHDAMYWYRQDPGQGLRLIYYSQIVNDFQKGDIAEGYSVSREKKESFPLTVTSAQKNPTAFYLCASKQASDRAKYGYTFGSGTRLTVV.

In DNA, the CDR3 is TGTGCCACCAACATATTGCAGGGCGGTTCGGATACGCAGTATTTT. Amino acid sequence: CATNILQGGSDTQYF. This chain links TRBV6-5 with TRBJ2-3, with D possibly TRBD1 on 5 matching bases. Germline V CDR1 and CDR2: MNHEY, SVGAGI. This CDR3 contains 15 residues. The V gene lost 10 bases and the J gene lost 6 bases, with 23 bases spanning the gap.